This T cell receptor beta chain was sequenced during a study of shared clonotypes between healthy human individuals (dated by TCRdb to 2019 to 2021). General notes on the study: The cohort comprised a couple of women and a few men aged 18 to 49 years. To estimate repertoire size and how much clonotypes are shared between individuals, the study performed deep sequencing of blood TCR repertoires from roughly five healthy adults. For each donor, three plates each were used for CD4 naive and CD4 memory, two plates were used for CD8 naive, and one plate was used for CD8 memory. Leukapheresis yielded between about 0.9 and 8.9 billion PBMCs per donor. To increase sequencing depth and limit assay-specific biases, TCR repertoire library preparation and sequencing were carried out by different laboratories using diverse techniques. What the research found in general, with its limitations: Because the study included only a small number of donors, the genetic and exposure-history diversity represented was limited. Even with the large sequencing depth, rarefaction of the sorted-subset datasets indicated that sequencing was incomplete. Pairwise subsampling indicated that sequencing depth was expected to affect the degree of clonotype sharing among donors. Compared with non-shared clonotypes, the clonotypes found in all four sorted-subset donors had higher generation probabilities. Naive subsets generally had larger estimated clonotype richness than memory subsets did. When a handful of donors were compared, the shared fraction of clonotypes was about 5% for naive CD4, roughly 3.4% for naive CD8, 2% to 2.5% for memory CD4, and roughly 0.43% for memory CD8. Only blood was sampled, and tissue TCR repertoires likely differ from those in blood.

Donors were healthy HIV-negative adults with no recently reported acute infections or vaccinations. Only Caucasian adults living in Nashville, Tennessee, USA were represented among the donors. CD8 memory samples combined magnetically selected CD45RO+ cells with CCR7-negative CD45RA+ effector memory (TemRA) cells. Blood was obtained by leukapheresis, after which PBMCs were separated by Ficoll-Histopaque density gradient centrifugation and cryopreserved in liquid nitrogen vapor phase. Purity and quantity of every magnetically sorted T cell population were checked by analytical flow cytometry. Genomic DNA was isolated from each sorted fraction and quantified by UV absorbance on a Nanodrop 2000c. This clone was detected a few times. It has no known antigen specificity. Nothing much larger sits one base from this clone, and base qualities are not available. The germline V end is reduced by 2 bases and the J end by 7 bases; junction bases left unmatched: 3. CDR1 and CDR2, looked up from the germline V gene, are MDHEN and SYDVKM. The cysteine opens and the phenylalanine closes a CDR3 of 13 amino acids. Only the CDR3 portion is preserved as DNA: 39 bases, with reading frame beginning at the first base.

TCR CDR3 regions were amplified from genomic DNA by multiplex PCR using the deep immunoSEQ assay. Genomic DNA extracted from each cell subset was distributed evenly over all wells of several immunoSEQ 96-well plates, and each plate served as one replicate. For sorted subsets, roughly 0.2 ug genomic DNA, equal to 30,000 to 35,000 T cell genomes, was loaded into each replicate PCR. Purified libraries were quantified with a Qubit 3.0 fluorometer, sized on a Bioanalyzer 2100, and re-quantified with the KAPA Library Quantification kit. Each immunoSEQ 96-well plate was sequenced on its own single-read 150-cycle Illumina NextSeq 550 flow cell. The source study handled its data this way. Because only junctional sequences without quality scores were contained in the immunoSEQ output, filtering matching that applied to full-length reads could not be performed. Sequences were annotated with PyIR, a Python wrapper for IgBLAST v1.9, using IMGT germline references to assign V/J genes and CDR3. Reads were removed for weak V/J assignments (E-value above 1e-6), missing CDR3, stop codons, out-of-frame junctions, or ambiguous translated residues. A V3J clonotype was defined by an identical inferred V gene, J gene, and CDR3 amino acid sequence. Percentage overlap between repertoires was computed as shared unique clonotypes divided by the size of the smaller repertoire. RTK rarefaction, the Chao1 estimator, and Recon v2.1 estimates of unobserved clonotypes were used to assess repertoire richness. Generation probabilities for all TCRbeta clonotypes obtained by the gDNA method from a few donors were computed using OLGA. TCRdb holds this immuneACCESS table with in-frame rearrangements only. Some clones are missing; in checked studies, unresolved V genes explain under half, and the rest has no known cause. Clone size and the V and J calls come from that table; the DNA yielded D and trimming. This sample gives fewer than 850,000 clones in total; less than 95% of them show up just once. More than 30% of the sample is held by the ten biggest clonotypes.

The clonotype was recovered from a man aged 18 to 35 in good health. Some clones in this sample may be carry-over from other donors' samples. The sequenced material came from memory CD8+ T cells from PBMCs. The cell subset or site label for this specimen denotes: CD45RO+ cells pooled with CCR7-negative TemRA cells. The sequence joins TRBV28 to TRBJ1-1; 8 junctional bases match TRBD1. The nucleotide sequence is TGTGCCAGCAGTTTAGTGGACAGGGATGAAGCTTTCTTT. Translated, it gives CASSLVDRDEAFF.